Following are 2 T cell receptor beta chains from one sample sequenced in a study of beta chain features in type 1 diabetes. Expressed TCRB transcripts were sequenced after all isolated RNA was converted to cDNA. TCRdb keeps only in-frame clones here, not all; method: immunoSEQ multiplex PCR. Altogether about 40,000 clones are present, approximately 48% being singletons, with the ten largest covering 0.25%. Sequencing was done on a sample of stem cell memory CD4+ T cells from blood. All receptors come from a woman in her 30s in good health.

J is TRBJ2-1 and V is TRBV4-1, with 12 bases that match TRBD2. V shed 2 bases, J shed 9 bases, and the junction held 8 bases outside the gene matches. The CDR3 is made up of 16 amino acids. Germline V gene sequence: CDR1 MGHRA, CDR2 YSYEKL. This CDR3 reads CASSQSSGRVVGEQFF. The DNA of the CDR3 is TGCGCCAGCAGCCAATCTAGCGGGAGGGTAGTGGGTGAGCAGTTCTTC.

The chain couples TRBV28 to TRBJ2-1; a weak D match, TRBD2 (5 bases). This CDR3 comprises 12 residues. Germline V gives CDR1 MDHEN, CDR2 SYDVKM. The germline V and J ends were trimmed by 11 bases and 6 bases, with 14 bases remaining between them. CDR3 sequence reads: CACGLAPNEQFF. The DNA for the CDR3 is TGTGCCTGCGGCCTAGCCCCCAATGAGCAGTTCTTC.